Below, 12 T cell receptor beta chains from the same sample are listed, as sequenced in a study of CD8+ T cells in alopecia areata. RNA extraction and reverse transcription yielded cDNA as sequencing template. Profiling relied on immunoSEQ multiplex PCR, and the TCRdb table lists in-frame clones only, not all of them. The sample has a few hundred thousand clones; 45% to 70% are singletons. The treatment was: oral pan-JAK inhibitor, 5-10 mg twice daily. The material sequenced was CD4+ T cells sorted from blood, taken at week 52, from a patient treated with tofacitinib. The receptor set was obtained from a human donor with alopecia areata.

This chain links TRBV30 with TRBJ1-1; D gene ambiguous. V was clipped by 1 base and J by 0 bases, with 12 bases between them. Germline assignment: CDR1 GTSNPN and CDR2 SVGIG (reference sequence). The CDR3 extends over 15 amino acids. The CDR3 loop is CAWSEEAYLNTEAFF. The DNA for the CDR3 is TGTGCCTGGAGTGAAGAGGCTTATTTGAACACTGAAGCTTTCTTT.

This chain uses TRBV7-8 with TRBJ2-5; D unclear. Trimming removed 1 base at V and 4 bases at J, with 10 bases between. This CDR3 is built from 14 residues. Germline V CDR1 and CDR2: SGHVS, FQNEAQ. CDR3 DNA: TGTGCCAGCAGCTTAGGAACGGTGCGAGAGACCCAGTACTTC. It encodes CASSLGTVRETQYF.

This sequence joins TRBV6-5 and TRBJ2-3; D is ambiguous. The CDR3 sequence is 11 residues long. The V gene lost 8 bases and the J gene lost 2 bases, with 5 bases spanning the gap. Germline values: CDR1 MNHEY, CDR2 SVGAGI. The CDR3 DNA reads as TGTGCCAGCGGGGTCACAGATACGCAGTATTTT. It translates to CASGVTDTQYF.

V is TRBV29-1 and J is TRBJ2-3, with D maybe TRBD1 (6 bases). Trimming shortened V by 7 bases and J by 6 bases, and 14 bases separated the two germline ends. The CDR3 is 12 amino acids. Per germline, CDR1 SQVTM and CDR2 ANQGSEA. CDR3 in DNA: TGCAGCGCTGTCAGGGGCGGGGATACGCAGTATTTT. It codes for CSAVRGGDTQYF.

The gene calls are TRBV6-5 and TRBJ2-7; 8 bases are shared with TRBD2. CDR3 length equals 14 residues. V was clipped by 5 bases and J by 0 bases; unmatched bases: 3. Germline CDR1 and CDR2: MNHEY and SVGAGI. In DNA form, the CDR3 reads TGTGCCAGCAGTCGGAGCGGGGGCTCCTACGAGCAGTACTTC. Protein product: CASSRSGGSYEQYF.

The chain uses TRBV29-1 and TRBJ2-3; 8 bases map to TRBD2. CDR3 length: 12 residues. Germline V gene lookup returns CDR1 SQVTM and CDR2 ANQGSEA. V gave up 4 bases and J gave up 7 bases; unmatched junction bases: 4. The CDR3 here is CSVAGGQYTQYF. For the CDR3, the DNA is TGCAGCGTTGCGGGGGGGCAATATACGCAGTATTTT.

CDR3 protein: CASSAGGPGTQYF. In DNA, the CDR3 is TGTGCCAGCAGCGCGGGGGGCCCGGGGACCCAGTACTTC. The rearrangement joins TRBV7-2 to TRBJ2-5, with 8 bases that match TRBD2. Germline loops: CDR1 SGHTA, CDR2 FQGNSA. Trimming took 5 bases from V and 7 from J; bases not matched to a gene: 6. The CDR3 runs to 13 residues.

J is TRBJ1-1 and V is TRBV15, with D hard to call. V lost 3 bases and J lost 0, with 8 bases in between. The germline CDR1 and CDR2 sequences are LNHNV and YYDKDF (reference sequence). This CDR3 has 14 residues. The CDR3 nucleotides are TGTGCCACCAGCAGTGGTAGACTGAACACTGAAGCTTTCTTT. Translated, it gives CATSSGRLNTEAFF.

The chain employs TRBV30 and TRBJ2-3; D may correspond to TRBD1 or TRBD2 (5 bases each). Germline CDR1 GTSNPN, CDR2 SVGIG (reference sequence). There are 18 residues in the CDR3. Trimming took off 0 bases at V and 2 bases at J, with 21 bases between the two ends. The CDR3 DNA reads TGTGCCTGGAGTGTAGTGTTTTGGGGGTCGTCTAACACAGATACGCAGTATTTT. Translation gives CAWSVVFWGSSNTDTQYF.

V is TRBV2 and J is TRBJ2-5; 9 bases agree with TRBD2. The CDR3 covers 16 residues. Looked up from germline, CDR1 is SNHLY and CDR2 is FYNNEI. With 0 bases clipped from V and 1 base from J, the junction kept 3 bases outside the gene matches. CDR3 DNA sequence: TGTGCCAGCAGTGAAGCCCCTAGCGGGGCCCAAGAGACCCAGTACTTC. Translating it yields CASSEAPSGAQETQYF.

This clone was counted a few times. The chain couples TRBV5-1 to TRBJ2-5; 10 positions match TRBD2. The J segment lost 8 bases and the V segment lost 1 base, leaving 8 bases of the junction unmatched. Germline CDR1 is SGHRS and CDR2 is YFSETQ. The CDR3 spans 15 residues. The CDR3 reads CASSLQDGLAETQYF. The CDR3 nucleotides read TGCGCCAGCAGCTTGCAGGACGGACTAGCGGAAACCCAGTACTTC.

The chain combines TRBV19 with TRBJ1-1; 7 nucleotides line up with TRBD1. This CDR3 comprises 16 residues. CDR1 is LNHDA and CDR2 is SQIVND in the germline V gene (reference sequence). V trimming: 7 bases; J trimming: 1 base; junction bases outside the gene matches: 12. The CDR3 region is CASMLGFGTANTEAFF. The CDR3 DNA is TGTGCCAGTATGCTTGGTTTTGGGACAGCGAACACTGAAGCTTTCTTT. The full variable domain, with the rest looked up from reference TRBV19 and TRBJ1-1, is DGGITQSPKYLFRKEGQNVTLSCEQNLNHDAMYWYRQDPGQGLRLIYYSQIVNDFQKGDIAEGYSVSREKKESFPLTVTSAQKNPTAFYLCASMLGFGTANTEAFFGQGTRLTVV.